These T cell receptor beta chains were read from a single sample in a study of beta chain features in type 1 diabetes. Clones were read by immunoSEQ multiplex PCR, and TCRdb kept only the in-frame ones, dropping some. There are about 160,000 clones in the sample; 8% to 8.5% occur only once, and around 0.5% lies in the top ten. Sequences were obtained from central memory CD4+ T cells from blood. The source is a woman in her late teens or twenties with type 1 diabetes. The CDR3 runs from the conserved cysteine through the conserved F or W. The order of the fields is J gene, V gene, clone size, CDR3 length, D gene, CDR3 DNA, CDR3 protein. The D gene is left open where the match is weak. The size of a clone is reported for some rows only, either as once, few or many, or as a class for expanded clones.

>TRBJ2-1|TRBV4-1|.|20|.
TGCGCCAGCAGCCAAACCCTAGGACTCATCACCTCTAGCTCCTACAATGAGCAGTTCTTC
CASSQTLGLITSSSYNEQFF
>TRBJ1-5|TRBV2|.|13|.
TGTGCCAGCGAAGGGGGGGCCAATCAGCCCCAGCATTTT
CASEGGANQPQHF
>TRBJ2-7|TRBV14|few|15|TRBD1
TGTGCCAGCAGCCCCGGGACAGGGGTCTCCTACGAGCAGTACTTC
CASSPGTGVSYEQYF
>TRBJ2-7|TRBV7-8|once|14|TRBD2
TGTGCCAGCAGCGCCTCTAGCGGACCCTACGAGCAGTACTTC
CASSASSGPYEQYF
>TRBJ2-7|TRBV15|.|14|.
TGTGCCACCAGCAGAGATTACGGGGCCTACGAGCAGTACTTC
CATSRDYGAYEQYF
>TRBJ1-5|TRBV18|.|13|.
TGTGCCAGCTCACCGACTGGTGATCAGCCCCAGCATTTT
CASSPTGDQPQHF
>TRBJ1-2|TRBV25-1|.|13|.
TGTGCCAGCAGAGGGTCAGGGGAAAATGGCTACACCTTC
CASRGSGENGYTF
>TRBJ2-7|TRBV5-1|.|14|TRBD2
TGCGCCAGCAGCGTGGGGGGGAGGTACGACGAGCAGTACTTC
CASSVGGRYDEQYF
>TRBJ2-3|TRBV6-5|.|15|TRBD1
TGTGCCAGCAGTTACTCGAGGGGGCGCACAGATACGCAGTATTTT
CASSYSRGRTDTQYF
>TRBJ2-1|TRBV7-2|.|16|TRBD2
TGTGCCAGCAGCTTAAGTTCAGTGCGGGGGGCGAATGAGCAGTTCTTC
CASSLSSVRGANEQFF
>TRBJ1-6|TRBV19|.|13|TRBD1
TGTGCCAGTAGTAGGACAGGGGATTCACCCCTCCACTTT
CASSRTGDSPLHF
>TRBJ2-2|TRBV2|.|13|.
TGTGCCAGCAGCTTAGATTTCTCAAAGGAGCTGTTTTTT
CASSLDFSKELFF
>TRBJ2-5|TRBV5-6|many|13|.
TGTGCCAGCAGCGATCGTGTAGCGGAGACCCAGTACTTC
CASSDRVAETQYF
>TRBJ2-2|TRBV11-2|few|16|.
TGTGCCAGCAGCCCCCAGGCCCAGATAAACACCGGGGAGCTGTTTTTT
CASSPQAQINTGELFF
>TRBJ2-3|TRBV4-1|few|15|TRBD1
TGCGCCAGCAGTACCGGTGGACAGGGGGAGTTGACGCAGTATTTT
CASSTGGQGELTQYF
>TRBJ2-3|TRBV6-5|few|14|TRBD2
TGTGCCAGCAAAGATAGCGGGAGTCGGGATACGCAGTATTTT
CASKDSGSRDTQYF
>TRBJ2-7|TRBV7-9|.|15|TRBD1
TGTGCCAGCAGCGCCCAGGACAGGGGGACCTACGAGCAGTACTTC
CASSAQDRGTYEQYF
>TRBJ1-2|TRBV18|few|14|TRBD1
TGTGCCAGCGCGGGCCGGACAGGGGACTATGGCTACACCTTC
CASAGRTGDYGYTF
>TRBJ1-6|TRBV29-1|.|13|.
TGCAGCGTTGGGGTTGGGGAAGGGGCACCCCTCCACTTT
CSVGVGEGAPLHF
>TRBJ1-4|TRBV7-2|few|14|TRBD1
TGTGCCAGCAGCTTCACAGGGGGCGAAGAAAAACTGTTTTTT
CASSFTGGEEKLFF
>TRBJ2-5|TRBV18|few|15|TRBD1
TGTGCCAGCTCACTACAACAGGGGGGACAAGAGACCCAGTACTTC
CASSLQQGGQETQYF
>TRBJ2-1|TRBV7-6|.|15|TRBD2
TGTGCCAGCAGCTCCGGGGGGGGAGTCGGAAATGAGCAGTTCTTC
CASSSGGGVGNEQFF
>TRBJ1-1|TRBV5-1|few|13|.
TGCGCCAGCAGCTTGGGAGGTGACACTGAAGCTTTCTTT
CASSLGGDTEAFF
>TRBJ2-1|TRBV30|few|16|.
TGTGCCTGGAGAGAGGGTCCAGGAGGGTCCTACAATGAGCAGTTCTTC
CAWREGPGGSYNEQFF
>TRBJ2-7|TRBV6-6|.|14|.
TGTGCCAGCAGTCTGTCCACGGGGGCCTACGAGCAGTACTTC
CASSLSTGAYEQYF
>TRBJ2-3|TRBV7-2|.|14|TRBD2
TGTGCCAGCAGCCGCCCGGGGGGGACAGATACGCAGTATTTT
CASSRPGGTDTQYF
>TRBJ2-3|TRBV7-9|.|16|TRBD1
TGTGCCAGCAGCGAGGGACAGCACATACTTGCAGATACGCAGTATTTT
CASSEGQHILADTQYF
>TRBJ2-3|TRBV9|few|17|TRBD2
TGTGCCAGCAGCCAAATGACTAGCGGGACAAACACAGATACGCAGTATTTT
CASSQMTSGTNTDTQYF
>TRBJ1-1|TRBV2|few|13|.
TGTGCCAGCAGTGATAACGGGAACACTGAAGCTTTCTTT
CASSDNGNTEAFF
>TRBJ1-3|TRBV5-1|few|14|TRBD1
TGCGCCAGCAACGCCGGGACAGCTGGAAACACCATATATTTT
CASNAGTAGNTIYF
>TRBJ2-6|TRBV14|many|15|TRBD1
TGTGCCAGCAGCCAGACAGGGGTTGGGGCCAACGTCCTGACTTTC
CASSQTGVGANVLTF
>TRBJ2-7|TRBV9|.|14|.
TGTGCCAGCAGCTTCCACCGGGACACCTACGAGCAGTACTTC
CASSFHRDTYEQYF
>TRBJ1-2|TRBV7-2|few|14|.
TGTGCCAGCAGTTCCATCAGGGAGGGCTATGGCTACACCTTC
CASSSIREGYGYTF
>TRBJ2-1|TRBV4-3|few|15|.
TGCGCCAGCAGCCAAGTAGGAGGGTCCTACAATGAGCAGTTCTTC
CASSQVGGSYNEQFF
>TRBJ1-1|TRBV4-3|few|15|.
TGCGCCAGCAGCCAAGTAGGGACAATGAACACTGAAGCTTTCTTT
CASSQVGTMNTEAFF
>TRBJ1-2|TRBV4-3|.|14|TRBD1
TGCGCCAGCAGCCCAAGGACAGGGGGCCAGGGCTACACCTTC
CASSPRTGGQGYTF
>TRBJ2-1|TRBV27|.|15|.
TGTGCCAGCAGGTTAGGGACTCCCTCCTACAATGAGCAGTTCTTC
CASRLGTPSYNEQFF
>TRBJ2-1|TRBV7-2|few|15|.
TGTGCCAGCAGCTCCAGCGGGCGCTCCTACAATGAGCAGTTCTTC
CASSSSGRSYNEQFF
>TRBJ2-3|TRBV11-3|.|14|TRBD2
TGTGCCAGCAACCCAGCGGGGATCACAGATACGCAGTATTTT
CASNPAGITDTQYF
>TRBJ2-1|TRBV4-3|.|15|TRBD1
TGCGCCAGCAGCCAAGTGTCAGGGGGCAAGGGTGAGCAGTTCTTC
CASSQVSGGKGEQFF
>TRBJ2-1|TRBV11-2|.|16|TRBD2
TGTGCCAGCAGGGGGACTAGCGGGAGCCGGGTTGGTGAGCAGTTCTTC
CASRGTSGSRVGEQFF
>TRBJ2-2|TRBV5-4|few|13|.
TGTGCCAGCAGCGTAAAGGACTCCGGGGAGCTGTTTTTT
CASSVKDSGELFF
>TRBJ2-5|TRBV6-1|.|15|TRBD1
TGTGCCAGCAGTGGGGACAGGCAACAGCAAGAGACCCAGTACTTC
CASSGDRQQQETQYF
>TRBJ2-7|TRBV11-1|few|14|TRBD1
TGTGCCAGCAGCTTCCCCGGGACAGGGAGGGAGCAGTACTTC
CASSFPGTGREQYF
>TRBJ2-7|TRBV4-1|.|12|.
TGCGCCAGCAGCCAAGACAGGTACGAGCAGTACTTC
CASSQDRYEQYF
>TRBJ2-3|TRBV7-2|.|15|TRBD2
TGTGCCAGCAGCTTACTAGCGGGGGGGACAGATACGCAGTATTTT
CASSLLAGGTDTQYF
>TRBJ2-7|TRBV7-3|.|15|.
TGTGCCAGCAGCTTATTCCCCACGGCGGGCTACGAGCAGTACTTC
CASSLFPTAGYEQYF
>TRBJ2-3|TRBV15|few|13|.
TGTGCCACCAGCAGGGACTACACAGATACGCAGTATTTT
CATSRDYTDTQYF
>TRBJ1-1|TRBV19|.|12|.
TGTGCCAGTAGTATCTGGGCTGATGAAGCTTTCTTT
CASSIWADEAFF
>TRBJ1-4|TRBV4-2|few|17|.
TGTGCCAGCAGCCAAGATGGTTACAGAGCAACTAATGAAAAACTGTTTTTT
CASSQDGYRATNEKLFF
>TRBJ1-1|TRBV5-6|few|16|.
TGTGCCAGCAGCTTGGGATCAAACAGATTGAACACTGAAGCTTTCTTT
CASSLGSNRLNTEAFF
>TRBJ1-1|TRBV6-6|.|11|.
TGTGCCAGCAGGGGAGACACTGAAGCTTTCTTT
CASRGDTEAFF
>TRBJ2-7|TRBV18|medium-sized|12|.
TGTGCCAGCTCACCTCTGGGAGTAGAGCAGTACTTC
CASSPLGVEQYF
>TRBJ2-3|TRBV4-1|.|19|TRBD2
TGCGCCAGCAGCCAAGGGACTAGCGGGGGAGCGAGCGTACGTGATACGCAGTATTTT
CASSQGTSGGASVRDTQYF
>TRBJ1-4|TRBV7-9|.|16|.
TGTGCCAGCAGCTTAGCTCTCGGCGGGAGTAATGAAAAACTGTTTTTT
CASSLALGGSNEKLFF
>TRBJ1-2|TRBV6-6|.|16|.
TGTGCCAGCAGTTACTCGACGGCGGGGATCAACTATGGCTACACCTTC
CASSYSTAGINYGYTF
>TRBJ2-5|TRBV27|many|12|TRBD1
TGTGCCAGCAGTTTTACCAGGGGGCCCCTCCACTTC
CASSFTRGPLHF